This T cell receptor (beta chain) was recovered during a study of blood T cell repertoires in COVID-19. Each participant's cohort was designated according to participant-reported clinical history. Authors' processing steps: Using reference gene primer amplification, nucleated cell counts were estimated. Sequenced by immunoSEQ multiplex PCR; TCRdb stores in-frame clones only, minus some. The V and J calls and clone size were taken over from that table, and D and trimming were inferred from the DNA. The sample carries a few hundred thousand clones, around 90% recorded once. CDR1 is SGHTA, CDR2 FQGNSA, per germline. The CDR3 has 12 residues. The V end lost 1 base, the J end lost 5 bases, and 3 bases lay between the germline ends.

Sequenced material: PBMCs or T cells enriched from blood (not recorded which). V usage is TRBV7-2 and J usage is TRBJ1-5, with D unresolved. The clonotype comes from a human donor in a cohort exposed to, infected with or recovered from COVID-19 (not recorded which). The donor label of this sample is uncertain. CDR3 loop: CASSLVYQPQHF. CDR3 bases: TGTGCCAGCAGCTTAGTCTATCAGCCCCAGCATTTT. The full variable domain, in which reference TRBV7-2 and TRBJ1-5 provide the parts outside the CDR3, is GAGVSQSPSNKVTEKGKDVELRCDPISGHTALYWYRQSLGQGLEFLIYFQGNSAPDKSGLPSDRFSAERTGGSVSTLTIQRTQQEDSAVYLCASSLVYQPQHFGDGTRLSIL.